These 30 T cell receptor beta chains were all obtained from the same sample, sequenced in a study of T cells in Graves' hyperthyroidism and ophthalmopathy. Using RNA transcripts as the source, TCR beta CDR3 regions were amplified. Primed by the HTBI set, a first-round RT-PCR was run on the TCR CDR3. TCRdb recomputed calls from the multiplex PCR reads with MiXCR, one row per CDR3 protein. The sample lists about half a million distinct CDR3 sequences, about 16% occurring once. Sequenced material: blood. The source of these receptors is a woman in her 30s with Graves' ophthalmopathy.

Worth noting for this clonotype: A clone one base away is much larger, so this may be a read error. The CDR3 carries no conserved terminal phenylalanine or tryptophan, so it likely arises from a read error. V usage is TRBV30 and J usage is TRBJ1-4; D is undetermined. V lost 4 bases to trimming and J lost 7 bases, with 13 bases between them. The CDR3 is 13 amino acids. Per germline, CDR1 GTSNPN and CDR2 SVGIG (reference sequence). CDR3 nucleotide sequence: TGTGCCTGGACCACTGGGTTTGGTGAAAAACTGTTTCTT. Translation: CAWTTGFGEKLFL.

This clonotype has more than one count but fewer than ten. The V call is TRBV20-1, the J call TRBJ2-7; no definite D call. Looked up from germline, CDR1 is DFQATT and CDR2 is SNEGSKA (reference sequence). The V and J ends lost 5 bases and 2 bases respectively, with 22 bases between them. The CDR3 spans 16 residues. The CDR3: CSALDRYLSSTYEQYF. CDR3 DNA: TGCAGTGCTCTCGACCGATACCTTTCGTCTACCTACGAGCAGTACTTC.

J is TRBJ1-5 and V is TRBV12-3 or TRBV12-4, with TRBD1 matching over 8 bases. After removal of 5 bases from V and 4 bases from J, the junction contained 7 bases not matched to a gene. This CDR3 is built from 15 residues. CDR3: CASSARGLWNQPQHF. The CDR3 DNA reads TGTGCCAGCAGTGCCAGGGGGCTGTGGAATCAGCCCCAGCATTTT.

V gene TRBV19 combines with J gene TRBJ1-1; tentative D call: TRBD1 (6 bases). Trimming removed 6 bases from V and 3 bases from J, with 17 bases in between. Germline CDR1 reads LNHDA; CDR2 reads SQIVND (reference sequence). There are 15 residues in the CDR3. The CDR3 region is CASRSGGARHTEAFF. In DNA form, the CDR3 reads TGTGCCAGTAGATCTGGGGGCGCAAGACACACTGAAGCTTTCTTT.

This clonotype has just a few counts. CDR3 DNA: TGTGCCAGCAGCTTAGGCCTATCAGGCTACAATGAGCAGTTCTTC. Amino acid sequence: CASSLGLSGYNEQFF. V is TRBV7-2 and J is TRBJ2-1; no reliable D call. This CDR3 contains 15 residues. Germline V lookup: CDR1 SGHTA, CDR2 FQGNSA. Trimming took off 1 base at V and 3 bases at J, with 10 bases between the two ends.

The chain joins TRBV29-1 to TRBJ1-2; D might be TRBD1 (6 bases). Germline CDR1 SQVTM, CDR2 ANQGSEA. The CDR3 runs 13 residues. V was cut by 3 bases and J by 6 bases, with 14 bases left in between. CDR3 in DNA: TGCAGCGTTGATCAGACACAGGGAAATGGCTACACCTTC. The encoded protein is CSVDQTQGNGYTF.

This clonotype occurred a few times. The rearrangement links TRBV9 to TRBJ2-3, with D perhaps matching TRBD2 (5 bases). Germline loops: CDR1 SGDLS, CDR2 YYNGEE. V lost 3 bases and J lost 1, with 15 bases in between. This CDR3 is built from 16 residues. CDR3 bases: TGTGCCAGCAGCGAGAGGCCCCTCGGGGGCACAGATACGCAGTATTTT. Protein product: CASSERPLGGTDTQYF. The full variable domain, with the rest looked up from reference TRBV9 and TRBJ2-3, is DSGVTQTPKHLITATGQRVTLRCSPRSGDLSVYWYQQSLDQGLQFLIQYYNGEERAKGNILERFSAQQFPDLHSELNLSSLELGDSALYFCASSERPLGGTDTQYFGPGTRLTVL.

This clonotype was counted at least ten times. This chain uses TRBV30 with TRBJ2-5, with TRBD2 identical over 13 bases. The length of the CDR3 is 16 residues. V trimming: 0 bases; J trimming: 6 bases; junction bases outside the gene matches: 7. The germline CDR1 and CDR2 sequences are GTSNPN and SVGIG (reference sequence). CDR3 in DNA: TGTGCCTGGAGTGTAACTAGCGGGAGGGTTCCGAAGACCCAGTACTTC. It translates to CAWSVTSGRVPKTQYF.

The chain has TRBV5-6 and TRBJ2-7, with TRBD2 matching over 9 bases. J was trimmed by 11 bases and V by 0 bases; bases with no gene match: 21. Germline lookup yields CDR1 SGHDT and CDR2 YYEEEE. This CDR3 spans 18 amino acids. CDR3 region: CASSLVWPAGGRAVSKYF. CDR3 sequence (DNA): TGTGCCAGCAGCTTGGTCTGGCCGGCTGGCGGGAGGGCCGTTAGCAAGTACTTC.

V is TRBV19 and J is TRBJ2-7; 7 positions match TRBD2. V gave up 3 bases and J gave up 3 bases; unmatched junction bases: 8. CDR3 size: 15 residues. The germline V gene has CDR1 LNHDA and CDR2 SQIVND (reference sequence). CDR3 amino acids: CASSMSGTELYEQYF. In DNA form, the CDR3 reads TGTGCCAGTAGTATGAGCGGGACCGAGCTCTACGAGCAGTACTTC. Supplemented by reference TRBV19 and TRBJ2-7, the full variable domain reads DGGITQSPKYLFRKEGQNVTLSCEQNLNHDAMYWYRQDPGQGLRLIYYSQIVNDFQKGDIAEGYSVSREKKESFPLTVTSAQKNPTAFYLCASSMSGTELYEQYFGPGTRLTVT.

This clonotype was detected many times. This sequence joins TRBV20-1 and TRBJ2-5; D possibly corresponds to TRBD1 (5 bases). Germline V gives CDR1 DFQATT, CDR2 SNEGSKA (reference sequence). Trimming cost V 0 bases and J 5 bases, with 16 bases left between them. CDR3 length: 15 amino acids. This chain's CDR3 is CSARDDVGRAETQYF. The CDR3, as DNA: TGCAGTGCTAGAGATGATGTAGGCAGGGCGGAGACCCAGTACTTC.

Only a few counts were recorded for this clonotype. The genes are TRBV11-2 and TRBJ2-6; 8 bases match TRBD1. The CDR3 covers 16 residues. CDR1 is SGHAT, CDR2 FQNNGV, per germline. The J segment lost 2 bases and the V segment lost 2 bases, leaving 2 bases of the junction unmatched. The CDR3 DNA is TGTGCCAGCAGCTTATTCAGGGGGCCTGGGGCCAACGTCCTGACTTTC. Its protein is CASSLFRGPGANVLTF.

A remark on this clonotype: Mismatch with germline at one junction end may stem from a read error. The chain links TRBV5-1 to TRBJ2-2; D is perhaps TRBD2 (6 bases). CDR1 is SGHRS, CDR2 YFSETQ, per germline. The CDR3 covers 17 residues. For the CDR3, the DNA is TGTGCCAGCAGCTTCGTGGGGGGAGCAGTCGGCACCGGGGAGCTGTTTTTT. It specifies CASSFVGGAVGTGELFF.

This clonotype was seen ten or more times. V usage is TRBV20-1 and J usage is TRBJ2-7; TRBD2 aligns across 7 bases. This CDR3 contains 15 residues. Germline V gene data show CDR1 as DFQATT and CDR2 as SNEGSKA (reference sequence). J gave up 5 bases and V 3 bases, and 13 bases lay outside the gene matches. CDR3 loop: CSARQGAGVRNEQYF. CDR3 sequence (DNA): TGCAGTGCTAGGCAAGGGGCGGGAGTAAGAAACGAGCAGTACTTC.

This clonotype was counted a single time. The rearrangement links TRBV6-2 or TRBV6-3 to TRBJ1-5; no reliable D call. This CDR3 contains 17 residues. The V end was cut by 10 bases, the J end by 0 bases, with 22 bases between. Germline CDR1 MNHEY, CDR2 SVGEGT. CDR3 DNA: TGTGCCATCAGCGATGGGCACCTACTCTATAGCAATCAGCCCCAGCATTTT. This encodes CAISDGHLLYSNQPQHF.

Notes on this clonotype: This may be a read error, as it is one base from a much larger clone. The CDR3 bases are TGTGCCAGCATGAAAGTCAGGGCGTACGGAAACACCATATGTTTT. Its protein product is CASMKVRAYGNTICF. V usage is TRBV28 and J usage is TRBJ1-3, with D possibly being TRBD1 (5 bases). Germline values: CDR1 MDHEN, CDR2 SYDVKM. CDR3 size: 15 residues. The complete variable domain, with remaining parts taken from reference TRBV28 and TRBJ1-3, reads DVKVTQSSRYLVKRTGEKVFLECVQDMDHENMFWYRQDPGLGLRLIYFSYDVKMKEKGDIPEGYSVSREKKERFSLILESASTNQTSMYLCASMKVRAYGNTICFGEGSWLTVV.

This clonotype was detected many times. The rearrangement joins TRBV2 to TRBJ2-4, with D possibly matching TRBD1 (6 bases). Germline values: CDR1 SNHLY, CDR2 FYNNEI. The CDR3 has 13 residues. V dropped 2 bases and J dropped 8 bases, with 10 bases sitting between them. CDR3 bases: TGTGCCAGCAGTGAATTAGGGGGTTACATTCAGTACTTC. This gives the protein CASSELGGYIQYF. The whole variable domain, filled in from reference TRBV2 and TRBJ2-4, reads EPEVTQTPSHQVTQMGQEVILRCVPISNHLYFYWYRQILGQKVEFLVSFYNNEISEKSEIFDDQFSVERPDGSNFTLKIRSTKLEDSAMYFCASSELGGYIQYFGAGTRLSVL.

At least ten counts were recorded for this clonotype. The J gene is TRBJ2-1, the V gene TRBV20-1; 12 bases are shared with TRBD2. Germline CDR1 reads DFQATT; CDR2 reads SNEGSKA (reference sequence). This CDR3 is 13 amino acids long. V shed 5 bases and J 7 bases; nucleotides not matched to a gene: 3. In DNA, the CDR3 is TGCAGTGCTCGGACTAGCGGGAAAAATGAGCAGTTCTTC. This gives the protein CSARTSGKNEQFF.

The rearrangement uses TRBV6-1 and TRBJ2-7, with TRBD2 matching over 8 bases. Germline CDR1 and CDR2: MNHNS and SASEGT. Trimming at V came to 1 base and at J to 3 bases, leaving 5 bases not matched to a gene. CDR3 length: 15 amino acids. This chain's CDR3 is CASSEEGTRDYEQYF. The CDR3 DNA follows: TGTGCCAGCAGTGAAGAGGGGACTAGGGACTACGAGCAGTACTTC.

V usage is TRBV27 and J usage is TRBJ2-1; 10 bases fit TRBD2. After removal of 5 bases from V and 10 bases from J, the junction contained 14 bases not matched to a gene. CDR3 length equals 16 residues. The germline CDR1 and CDR2 sequences are MNHEY and SMNVEV (reference sequence). CDR3 sequence (DNA): TGTGCCAGCAGTCCCAGGGGTAGCGGGAGGCCCGGGGAGCAGTTCTTC. This sequence encodes CASSPRGSGRPGEQFF.

V usage is TRBV27 and J usage is TRBJ2-6; tentative D call: TRBD2 (7 bases). The CDR3 is made up of 16 amino acids. Per the germline V gene, CDR1 is MNHEY and CDR2 is SMNVEV (reference sequence). CDR3 nucleotides: TGTGCGGGGGGAGGGGGTATAGGATCTGGGGCCAACGTCCTGACTTTC. This encodes CAGGGGIGSGANVLTF.

In this sample, this clonotype turned up a few times. This chain connects TRBV20-1 to TRBJ2-5; D possibly corresponds to TRBD1 (5 bases). This CDR3 region has 13 residues. V was cut by 6 bases and J by 3 bases, with 14 bases left in between. Germline assignment: CDR1 DFQATT and CDR2 SNEGSKA (reference sequence). The CDR3 DNA is TGCAGTGCCAGGGTGGACACTAAAGAGACCCAGTACTTC. Protein sequence: CSARVDTKETQYF.

This clonotype was seen only a few times. The chain employs TRBV27 and TRBJ1-1; D gene unclear. V was cut by 5 bases and J by 4 bases, with 11 bases left in between. The germline gives CDR1 MNHEY, CDR2 SMNVEV (reference sequence). The CDR3 is made up of 13 amino acids. The CDR3: CASSPQLGTEAFF. CDR3 sequence (DNA): TGTGCCAGCAGTCCACAGCTGGGCACTGAAGCTTTCTTT.

The CDR3 spells CAISAGSAVDTQYF. The CDR3 DNA reads TGTGCCATCAGTGCTGGCAGCGCGGTCGATACGCAGTATTTT. The genes are TRBV10-3 and TRBJ2-3, with unresolved D. V lost 4 bases and J lost 6, with 14 bases in between. The CDR3 contains 14 residues. Germline loops: CDR1 ENHRY, CDR2 SYGVKD.

This clonotype occurred a few times. The genes are TRBV7-2 and TRBJ2-3; D perhaps matches TRBD2 (5 bases). Trimming cost V 6 bases and J 3 bases, with 22 bases left between them. Germline V CDR1 and CDR2: SGHTA, FQGNSA. CDR3 length: 17 amino acids. CDR3 nucleotide sequence: TGTGCCAGCAGTCCACTCACACTAGTTATGAAAACAGATACGCAGTATTTT. Its protein is CASSPLTLVMKTDTQYF.

The gene calls are TRBV9 and TRBJ2-2, with D tentatively TRBD2 (6 bases). Germline loops: CDR1 SGDLS, CDR2 YYNGEE. V lost 6 bases, J lost 3 bases, and 15 bases lay in between. The CDR3 contains 15 residues. Written as DNA, the CDR3 is TGTGCCAGCACCCTCGGGAGAATGGACACCGGGGAGCTGTTTTTT. Translation: CASTLGRMDTGELFF.

This clonotype has a handful of counts. The chain carries TRBV27 and TRBJ1-1; D uncertain. The CDR3 runs 14 residues. Trimming left V 5 bases short and J 1 base short, with 11 bases between. In germline, CDR1 is MNHEY, CDR2 SMNVEV (reference sequence). The CDR3 sequence: CASSRTNANTEAFF. CDR3 coding DNA: TGTGCCAGCAGTCGGACCAACGCGAACACTGAAGCTTTCTTT.

The rearrangement uses TRBV5-4 and TRBJ1-1; D gene unclear. V lost 3 bases to trimming and J lost 4 bases, with 13 bases between them. Germline CDR1 and CDR2: SGHNT and YYREEE (reference sequence). This CDR3 has 14 amino acids. The CDR3 DNA reads TGTGCCAGCAGCTCCCTCACTTATAGCACTGAAGCTTTCTTT. It translates to CASSSLTYSTEAFF.

About this clonotype itself: A much larger clone differs from this one at a single base, so this may be a read error. The chain recombines TRBV19 with TRBJ2-1, with D perhaps TRBD1 or TRBD2 (6 bases each). Germline V gene sequence: CDR1 LNHDA, CDR2 SQIVND (reference sequence). This CDR3 is 14 amino acids long. CDR3 sequence (DNA): TGTGCCAGTAGTATCGGGGGCGCGTACAGTGAGCAGTTCTTC. Translation gives CASSIGGAYSEQFF.

This clonotype has a count of ten or more. The chain combines TRBV20-1 with TRBJ2-1; D may be TRBD2 (6 bases). The V end lost 3 bases, the J end lost 4 bases, and 13 bases lay between the germline ends. CDR3 size: 14 residues. The germline V gene encodes CDR1 DFQATT and CDR2 SNEGSKA (reference sequence). The CDR3 spells CSASGTALYNEQFF. The CDR3, as DNA: TGCAGTGCTAGTGGGACTGCGCTGTACAATGAGCAGTTCTTC.